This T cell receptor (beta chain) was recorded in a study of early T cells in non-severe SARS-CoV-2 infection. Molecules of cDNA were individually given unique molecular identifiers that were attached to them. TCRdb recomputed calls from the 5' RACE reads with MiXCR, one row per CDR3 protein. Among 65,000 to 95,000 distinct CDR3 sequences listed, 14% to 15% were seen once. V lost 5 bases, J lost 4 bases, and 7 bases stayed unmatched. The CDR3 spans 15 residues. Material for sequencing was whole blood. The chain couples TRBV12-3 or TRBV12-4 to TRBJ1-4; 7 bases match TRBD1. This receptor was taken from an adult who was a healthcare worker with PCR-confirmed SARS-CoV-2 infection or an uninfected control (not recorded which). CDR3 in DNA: TGTGCCAGCAGTCCCTCGACAGGGAATAATGAAAAACTGTTTTTT. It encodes CASSPSTGNNEKLFF.